In its sample, the clone carrying this TCR beta chain was seen a few times. Its antigen is unknown. This CDR3 is built from 14 residues. Trimming cost V 0 bases and J 5 bases, with 11 bases left between them. CDR1 is MNHEY, CDR2 SVGAGI, per germline. The source of the sample is a study of cytomegalovirus exposure and HLA in healthy donors. Overall study results and limits: Reportedly, fewer N-insertions than the approximately 700-donor mean appeared in an Asian-associated ancestry cluster in a later analysis. The investigators catalogued under 200 TCR beta chains as cytomegalovirus-associated. By HLA locus, TCR association rates varied in a later analysis, with DRB1 showing the most and HLA-C the fewest.

A multiplex PCR was run with 60 Vbeta primers and 13 Jbeta primers. How the authors handled the data: Later work found 74 million or so unique TCR beta chains, with roughly 11 million shared. Clones were read by immunoSEQ multiplex PCR, and TCRdb kept only the in-frame ones, dropping some. D and trimming were read from the DNA, whereas the V and J calls and clone size are those reported in that table. The table shows tens of thousands of clones, with less than 85% occurring only once. The rearrangement links TRBV6-5 to TRBJ2-7, with TRBD1 as a possible D gene (5 bases). Source material: PBMCs. The clonotype originates from a woman aged 45-60 years in good health and CMV-seropositive. CDR3 protein: CASSYSIQGDEQYF. The CDR3 nucleotides read TGTGCCAGCAGTTACTCGATTCAAGGGGACGAGCAGTACTTC.